This T cell receptor (beta chain) was captured by sequencing in a study of T cells after yellow fever vaccination. Trimming shortened V by 10 bases and J by 0 bases, and 24 bases separated the two germline ends. The CDR3 consists of 18 residues. TCRdb processed the 5' RACE reads anew with MiXCR; each CDR3 protein has one entry. The sample gives a few hundred thousand distinct CDR3 sequences, about 17% of which show up once; around 16% is in the top ten. Specimen: PBMCs, collected less than 6 days after the first yellow fever vaccination. This TCR derives from a man younger than 35 who received the YFV17D yellow fever vaccine. This chain connects TRBV12-3 or TRBV12-4 to TRBJ2-2; maybe TRBD1 (6 bases). Written as DNA, the CDR3 is TGTGCCATCAAGTTTTCCCTCCGGGGACAAGCGAACACCGGGGAGCTGTTTTTT. It codes for CAIKFSLRGQANTGELFF.